This T cell receptor beta chain is from a study of memory CD4+ T cells and cytomegalovirus serostatus (dated by TCRdb to between 2019 and 2020). Regarding the research as a whole: The 33 healthy Belgian adults in the cohort included 9 who were CMV seropositive and roughly 24 who were CMV seronegative. To replicate a published TCR-based CMV serostatus classifier, the researchers sequenced the CD4+ memory TCRbeta repertoires of a Belgian cohort whose cytomegalovirus serostatus was known.

This clone appeared a single time. Its target antigen remains unknown. One base away there is no much larger clone; base qualities are not given. Single viable CD3+CD4+CD8-CD45RO+ cells were sorted as memory CD4+ T cells on a FACSAria II. CMV serostatus was determined with a Roche Elecsys assay detecting serum IgG against CMV pp150, pp28, p38 and p52. After the samples were thawed, total CD4+ T cells were enriched through positive selection using CD4 magnetic microbeads. The samples came from a separate study whose specific focus was interrogating the CD4+ T cell memory repertoire. Peripheral blood mononuclear cells were isolated and cryopreserved according to standard operating procedures, and serum was stored at -80 degrees C. The staining relied on CD3-PerCP (BW264/56), CD4-APC (RPA-T4), CD45RO-PE (UCHT1) and CD8-Pacific Orange (3B5) antibodies, and Sytox blue was used to exclude non-viable cells.

CDR1 MDHEN and CDR2 SYDVKM were looked up in the germline V gene. Trimming costs V 2 bases and J 3 bases, and their ends lie 9 bases apart. The CDR3 goes from the cysteine to the phenylalanine over 14 residues. The sequence is cut down to CDR3 DNA, 42 bases in frame from base 1. Results the study describes overall, beyond this receptor: For predicting CMV serostatus, the median bootstrapped AUC was about 0.96 using the original framework and approximately 0.9 using a US-trained random forest. Among the 160 or so previously reported CMV-associated TCRbeta sequences, 67 showed up in the CD4+ memory repertoires, with each one found in between one and five individuals. Only CD4+CD45RO+ memory cells were sequenced, in contrast to the original study, which included naive and memory CD4+ and CD8+ populations. Results were interpreted as suggesting that the CMV-associated TCR signature is largely present in the CD4+ memory repertoire. A median bootstrapped AUC of about 0.95 with a 95% CI of 0.76-1.00 was achieved on the Belgian cohort by the original-framework classifier.

The Quick-DNA Microprep Kit was used to extract genomic DNA from the sorted cells. TCRbeta DNA was amplified with the immunoSEQ hsTCRbeta kit following the manufacturer's protocol. TCRbeta libraries were sequenced on an Illumina MiSeq instrument. The paper's data handling went like this. Following removal of out-of-frame sequences, around 2.4 million distinct TCRbeta sequences were retained, with an average of roughly 67,000 per individual. Each individual was scored by the count of 150 to 200 previously reported CMV-associated TCRbeta sequences and the total productive distinct TCRbeta count. A beta-binomial model was reimplemented in Python, and scikit-learn random forests with default parameters were trained on US cohort data. Classifier performance on the Belgian cohort was reported as the median AUC with percentile confidence intervals calculated over 10,000 bootstrap iterations. TCRdb limited this immuneACCESS table to in-frame rearrangements with V and J called. A share of clones is missing; checked studies link under half to unresolved V genes, and the rest is unexplained. Clonal size and the V and J genes are those of that table, whereas D and trimming came from the DNA. Within this sample are tens of thousands of clones, with about 80% of them counted one time only. Of the sample, about 2.6% is held by the ten largest clones.

The chain uses TRBV28 and TRBJ2-3; TRBD2 might be the D gene, on 5 matching bases. Sequenced: memory CD4+ T cells from blood. This receptor was obtained from an adult in good health and CMV-seropositive. The CDR3 is CASSLIGLTDTQYF. The bases are TGTGCCAGCAGTTTAATCGGACTTACAGATACGCAGTATTTT.